What follows are 19 T cell receptor beta chains derived from one specimen sequenced in a study of neoadjuvant anti-PD-1 for oral cavity cancer. Produced via immunoSEQ multiplex PCR; TCRdb's table is partial and in-frame only. The top ten hold approximately 3% of the sample, which has 14,000 or so clones, around 70% seen once. Sample time point: after neoadjuvant nivolumab, at surgical resection. The sequences come from PBMCs, collected after nivolumab (anti-PD-1) treatment. Receptor source: a person aged 35 to 85 with oral cavity squamous cell carcinoma.

This clone came up a few times. The CDR3, as DNA: TGCGCCAGCAGCCATAGCGGCTCCTACGAGCAGTACTTC. Its protein product is CASSHSGSYEQYF. This chain connects TRBV4-1 to TRBJ2-7, with a weak D call TRBD2 (6 bases). The V gene's germline CDR1 is MGHRA and CDR2 YSYEKL. With 3 bases removed from V and 0 bases from J, the gap between germline ends came to 6 bases. The CDR3 is made up of 13 amino acids.

This chain connects TRBV2 to TRBJ2-3, with 10 nucleotides matching TRBD2. The CDR3 loop spans 16 amino acids. V shed 6 bases, J shed 4 bases, and the junction held 10 bases outside the gene matches. Per germline, CDR1 SNHLY and CDR2 FYNNEI. CDR3 protein: CASSPMGAGGSDTQYF. The CDR3, as DNA: TGTGCCAGCAGCCCCATGGGAGCGGGAGGGTCAGATACGCAGTATTTT.

In its sample, this clone was seen a few times. The V call is TRBV5-1, the J call TRBJ2-2; weak D call: TRBD1 (7 bases). Between the trimmed V and J ends, which lost 0 bases and 4 bases, there was a span of 10 bases. The CDR3 spans 15 residues. Germline V lookup: CDR1 SGHRS, CDR2 YFSETQ. The CDR3 DNA reads as TGCGCCAGCAGCTTGGGACAGGGAGGCACCGGGGAGCTGTTTTTT. This sequence encodes CASSLGQGGTGELFF. The entire variable domain, with the rest obtained from reference TRBV5-1 and TRBJ2-2, is as follows: KAGVTQTPRYLIKTRGQQVTLSCSPISGHRSVSWYQQTPGQGLQFLFEYFSETQRNKGNFPGRFSGRQFSNSRSEMNVSTLELGDSALYLCASSLGQGGTGELFFGEGSRLTVL.

The genes are TRBV10-2 and TRBJ2-7; TRBD1 or TRBD2 may be the D gene (5 bases each). Germline lookup yields CDR1 WSHSY and CDR2 SAAADI. The CDR3 has 14 amino acids. Trimming stripped 7 bases from V and 5 bases from J, with 18 bases between. This CDR3 reads CASMRWDPEDEQYF. CDR3 DNA: TGCGCCAGCATGAGGTGGGACCCGGAGGACGAGCAGTACTTC.

The chain is built from TRBV10-2 and TRBJ1-5; 8 nucleotides align to TRBD1. Germline V gene lookup returns CDR1 WSHSY and CDR2 SAAADI. With V trimmed by 8 bases and J by 5 bases, 8 bases remained unmatched. The length of the CDR3 is 14 residues. For the CDR3, the DNA is TGCGCCAGCGGTGGGACAGGCAGGTATCAGCCCCAGCATTTT. This translates into CASGGTGRYQPQHF.

The V gene is TRBV6-1, the J gene TRBJ1-1; D is uncertain. CDR1 is MNHNS, CDR2 SASEGT, per germline. The CDR3 has 10 residues. Between the trimmed V and J ends, which lost 4 bases and 8 bases, there was a span of 5 bases. CDR3: CASSGLEAFF. CDR3 nucleotides: TGTGCCAGCAGTGGGTTAGAAGCTTTCTTT.

This clone was counted only a few times. The chain uses TRBV28 and TRBJ2-7, with TRBD2 matching 11 bases. Germline values: CDR1 MDHEN, CDR2 SYDVKM. The CDR3 totals 18 residues. Trimming removed 6 bases from V and 6 bases from J; junction bases left unmatched: 19. The DNA for the CDR3 is TGTGCCAGCAGGCACTCCCCGGGACTAGCGGACCAAAGTGGCGAGCAGTACTTC. Translation: CASRHSPGLADQSGEQYF.

This clone was observed a handful of times. The chain links TRBV28 to TRBJ1-2; no clear D gene. The CDR3 loop spans 14 amino acids. V lost 3 bases to trimming and J lost 4 bases, with 12 bases between them. Per the germline V gene, CDR1 is MDHEN and CDR2 is SYDVKM. The CDR3 sequence: CASSFGQIFYGYTF. In nucleotides, the CDR3 is TGTGCCAGCAGTTTCGGGCAGATCTTCTATGGCTACACCTTC.

The V and J genes are TRBV7-9 and TRBJ1-3; D not resolved. Trimming pared 5 bases from V and 4 bases from J, leaving 15 bases between. Germline assignment: CDR1 SEHNR and CDR2 FQNEAQ (reference sequence). This CDR3 has 15 residues. The CDR3 protein is CASSPIGPEGNTIYF. The CDR3 nucleotides are TGTGCCAGCAGCCCTATTGGGCCCGAGGGAAACACCATATATTTT.

This clone came up a few times. The chain links TRBV9 to TRBJ2-7, with 15 bases identical to TRBD2. Trimming at V came to 4 bases and at J to 3 bases, leaving 5 bases not matched to a gene. The CDR3 is 16 residues long. The V gene's germline CDR1 is SGDLS and CDR2 YYNGEE. CDR3 in amino acids: CASSHGTSGRNYEQYF. As DNA, the CDR3 is TGTGCCAGCAGCCACGGGACTAGCGGGAGGAACTACGAGCAGTACTTC. The full variable domain, rest sourced from reference TRBV9 and TRBJ2-7, is DSGVTQTPKHLITATGQRVTLRCSPRSGDLSVYWYQQSLDQGLQFLIQYYNGEERAKGNILERFSAQQFPDLHSELNLSSLELGDSALYFCASSHGTSGRNYEQYFGPGTRLTVT.

The V call is TRBV30, the J call TRBJ2-3; possibly TRBD1 or TRBD2 for D (5 bases each). Germline V gene data show CDR1 as GTSNPN and CDR2 as SVGIG (reference sequence). The CDR3 is 16 amino acids. V was cut by 4 bases and J by 5 bases, with 22 bases left in between. The chain's CDR3 is CAWNLGYGTAVDTQYF. For the CDR3, the DNA is TGTGCCTGGAACTTGGGGTACGGGACCGCTGTAGATACGCAGTATTTT.

This clone showed up just once. The genes are TRBV4-1 and TRBJ2-3; D gene uncertain. CDR1 is MGHRA, CDR2 YSYEKL, per germline. The CDR3 length is 16 residues. V was pared by 0 bases and J by 0 bases, with 10 bases between. The CDR3: CASSQEGPSSTDTQYF. The CDR3 region has the DNA TGCGCCAGCAGCCAAGAGGGCCCTTCTAGCACAGATACGCAGTATTTT.

The chain links TRBV6-5 to TRBJ2-5; tentative D call: TRBD2 (6 bases). V lost 1 base, J lost 5 bases, and 8 bases lay in between. The CDR3 runs to 13 residues. The germline gives CDR1 MNHEY, CDR2 SVGAGI. This CDR3 reads CASSYYGGETQYF. Written as DNA, the CDR3 is TGTGCCAGCAGTTACTACGGGGGTGAGACCCAGTACTTC.

This clone was detected a few times. The gene calls are TRBV10-3 and TRBJ2-1; the D gene is possibly TRBD2 (6 bases). This CDR3 has 14 amino acids. Germline lookup yields CDR1 ENHRY and CDR2 SYGVKD. Trimming shortened V by 3 bases and J by 3 bases, and 9 bases separated the two germline ends. CDR3 in amino acids: CAISDKTSYNEQFF. In DNA, the CDR3 is TGTGCCATCAGTGATAAGACTAGCTACAATGAGCAGTTCTTC.

The CDR3, as DNA: TGTGCCAGCAGTGGGACTAGCGGGAGTTTGGAGACCCAGTACTTC. Protein: CASSGTSGSLETQYF. The V and J genes are TRBV2 and TRBJ2-5; 13 nucleotides align to TRBD2. CDR3 size: 15 residues. CDR1 SNHLY and CDR2 FYNNEI come from the germline V gene. With V trimmed by 4 bases and J by 5 bases, 4 bases remained unmatched.

J is TRBJ2-7 and V is TRBV11-2; TRBD2 is a possible D gene (5 bases). The V end lost 5 bases, the J end lost 1 base, and 6 bases lay between the germline ends. This CDR3 has 12 amino acids. The germline V gene has CDR1 SGHAT and CDR2 FQNNGV. The CDR3 DNA reads as TGTGCCAGCAGCAGAGGGTCCTACGAGCAGTACTTC. As protein: CASSRGSYEQYF.

V gene TRBV11-2 combines with J gene TRBJ1-4, with 9 bases identical to TRBD1. The CDR3 runs to 15 residues. The junction had 11 bases not matched to a gene; V was cut back by 5 bases and J by 10 bases. CDR1 and CDR2 from the germline V gene are SGHAT and FQNNGV. The CDR3 nucleotides read TGTGCCAGCAGCCCCCCCCAGGGACAGGGAAGAAAACTGTTTTTT. Its protein is CASSPPQGQGRKLFF.

CDR3 sequence (DNA): TGTGCCAGCAGCAGGGCGAGGCACGAGCAGTACTTC. It translates to CASSRARHEQYF. The V gene is TRBV21-1, the J gene TRBJ2-7. TRBV21-1 is classified as a pseudogene. This CDR3 region has 12 residues.

The rearrangement links TRBV5-1 to TRBJ2-7; 11 bases line up with TRBD2. The CDR3 has 18 residues. With 3 bases clipped from V and 0 bases from J, the junction kept 11 bases outside the gene matches. Germline V CDR1 and CDR2: SGHRS, YFSETQ. Here the CDR3 reads CASSYTAILAGVSYEQYF. The CDR3 nucleotides read TGCGCCAGCAGCTACACCGCCATACTAGCGGGAGTCTCCTACGAGCAGTACTTC.